These 20 T cell receptor beta chains were all obtained from the same sample, sequenced in a study of shared clonotypes between healthy human individuals. Generated by immunoSEQ multiplex PCR, the TCRdb table keeps only in-frame clones and is missing some. The sample lists 2.5 million or so clones; roughly nine tenths were seen once. Sequenced: naive CD4+ T cells sorted from blood. Documented subset: CD45RA+ positively selected. The receptors derive from a man aged 18 to 30 in good health.

The V call is TRBV7-2, the J call TRBJ2-7, with 9 positions matching TRBD2. Germline V gives CDR1 SGHTA, CDR2 FQGNSA. Germline trimming cut 4 bases from V and 4 bases from J; bases unmatched to any gene: 8. The CDR3 sequence is 15 residues long. DNA of the CDR3: TGTGCCAGCAGCTCCCACGGCGGGGGGGCTTACGAGCAGTACTTC. Protein sequence: CASSSHGGGAYEQYF.

This clone came up a few times. The gene calls are TRBV10-2 and TRBJ1-6; D gene ambiguous. The V end was cut by 7 bases, the J end by 8 bases, with 9 bases between. The germline gives CDR1 WSHSY, CDR2 SAAADI. CDR3 length: 12 amino acids. The CDR3, as DNA: TGCGCCAGCACGAGAGGACATTCACCCCTCCACTTT. It is translated as CASTRGHSPLHF.

This clone was counted only a few times. Other DNA sequences in this specimen translate into the identical CDR3. The genes are TRBV5-1 and TRBJ1-6; perhaps TRBD1 as D (5 bases). The CDR3 loop spans 13 amino acids. Per the germline V gene, CDR1 is SGHRS and CDR2 is YFSETQ. V was shortened by 4 bases and J by 7 bases, with 9 bases between the two germline ends. CDR3 amino acids: CASSRDSNSPLHF. In DNA form, the CDR3 reads TGCGCCAGCAGCCGGGACTCCAATTCACCCCTCCACTTT.

The V and J genes are TRBV7-9 and TRBJ2-1; tentatively, D is TRBD2 (5 bases). This CDR3 contains 15 residues. Germline V gene data show CDR1 as SEHNR and CDR2 as FQNEAQ (reference sequence). V shed 3 bases and J shed 6 bases, with 15 bases lying between them. Here the CDR3 DNA reads TGTGCCAGCAGCTTTTCCTGGAGGCAAGGCAATGAGCAGTTCTTC. Protein product: CASSFSWRQGNEQFF.

V gene TRBV10-3 combines with J gene TRBJ1-2; 12 bases agree with TRBD1. Germline V gene sequence: CDR1 ENHRY, CDR2 SYGVKD. The ends lost 3 bases at V and 6 bases at J; junction bases unmatched: 8. The CDR3 is 16 amino acids. The CDR3 region has the DNA TGTGCCATCAGTGACCCGGGACAGGGGGCGCCGCATGGCTACACCTTC. Translated: CAISDPGQGAPHGYTF.

The chain has TRBV5-1 and TRBJ1-1; no firm D call. The CDR3 loop spans 13 amino acids. Trimming stripped 4 bases from V and 7 bases from J, with 14 bases between. Looked up from germline, CDR1 is SGHRS and CDR2 is YFSETQ. CDR3 amino acids: CASSVEAVGEAFF. The CDR3 DNA follows: TGCGCCAGCAGCGTGGAGGCCGTGGGTGAAGCTTTCTTT.

The chain has TRBV4-3 and TRBJ1-2; D gene uncertain. V lost 1 base to trimming and J lost 5 bases, with 8 bases between them. The CDR3 loop spans 13 amino acids. Germline lookup yields CDR1 LGHNA and CDR2 YSLEER. The CDR3 is CASSQGTFYGYTF. DNA for the CDR3: TGCGCCAGCAGCCAAGGGACCTTTTATGGCTACACCTTC.

This rearrangement joins TRBV7-3 to TRBJ2-4; 7 bases align to TRBD2. Germline CDR1 and CDR2: SGHTA and FQGTGA. The CDR3 has 12 residues. The junction had 1 base not matched to a gene; V was cut back by 2 bases and J by 9 bases. CDR3 DNA: TGTGCCAGCAGCTTAGGCGGGGGCATTCAGTACTTC. Translated, it gives CASSLGGGIQYF.

The chain uses TRBV5-6 and TRBJ1-4, with a possible D match to TRBD1 (6 bases). The CDR3 is 14 residues long. V was shortened by 2 bases and J by 7 bases, with 12 bases between the two germline ends. Germline-derived CDR1 and CDR2 are SGHDT and YYEEEE. CDR3 region: CASSFRGVSEKLFF. CDR3 DNA: TGTGCCAGCAGCTTCAGGGGAGTCAGTGAAAAACTGTTTTTT.

This clone was detected only once. The rearrangement joins TRBV19 to TRBJ1-3; unclear D gene. Germline loops: CDR1 LNHDA, CDR2 SQIVND (reference sequence). V lost 7 bases, J lost 12 bases, and 19 bases lay in between. The CDR3 loop spans 13 amino acids. The CDR3 DNA sequence: TGTGCCAGTACCCGGTCCCCGGCGGGGAACATATATTTT. Amino acids: CASTRSPAGNIYF.

This clone came up once. The chain employs TRBV4-1 and TRBJ2-3, with D possibly matching TRBD2 (6 bases). Germline CDR1 is MGHRA and CDR2 is YSYEKL. The CDR3 has 17 amino acids. V lost 0 bases and J lost 3, with 16 bases in between. CDR3 sequence: CASSQDGYGGSTDTQYF. CDR3 bases: TGCGCCAGCAGCCAAGATGGTTACGGGGGTAGTACAGATACGCAGTATTTT.

This chain joins TRBV7-2 and TRBJ1-1; D unclear. The CDR3 contains 13 residues. The V gene lost 2 bases and the J gene lost 1 base, with 5 bases spanning the gap. Germline CDR1 reads SGHTA; CDR2 reads FQGNSA. The DNA for the CDR3 is TGTGCCAGCAGCTTAATAAAGAACACTGAAGCTTTCTTT. The encoded protein is CASSLIKNTEAFF.

This sequence joins TRBV7-2 and TRBJ2-1; D call uncertain. Germline CDR1 reads SGHTA; CDR2 reads FQGNSA. This CDR3 has 12 residues. The V end was cut by 2 bases, the J end by 10 bases, with 9 bases between. CDR3 DNA: TGTGCCAGCAGCTTATACCTCCGGGAGCAGTTCTTC. It translates to CASSLYLREQFF.

This sequence joins TRBV27 and TRBJ2-7, with TRBD1 identical over 7 bases. Trimming removed 6 bases from V and 3 bases from J; junction bases left unmatched: 8. CDR3 length: 14 amino acids. The germline gives CDR1 MNHEY, CDR2 SMNVEV (reference sequence). The CDR3 loop is CASSPDRSNYEQYF. The CDR3 coding sequence is TGTGCCAGCAGCCCGGACAGGTCGAACTACGAGCAGTACTTC.

V gene TRBV27 combines with J gene TRBJ2-1; TRBD2 matches at 12 bases. J was trimmed by 10 bases and V by 2 bases; bases with no gene match: 9. The CDR3 is made up of 16 amino acids. Germline V gene sequence: CDR1 MNHEY, CDR2 SMNVEV (reference sequence). CDR3 region: CASSLQPSGGVGEQFF. Here the CDR3 DNA reads TGTGCCAGCAGTTTACAGCCTAGCGGGGGGGTTGGCGAGCAGTTCTTC.

The chain couples TRBV11-2 to TRBJ2-2, with 11 bases lining up with TRBD2. Trimming cost V 5 bases and J 5 bases; bases outside gene matches: 16. The germline V gene encodes CDR1 SGHAT and CDR2 FQNNGV. This CDR3 region has 19 residues. The chain's CDR3 is CASSDHTGTSGPPTGELFF. CDR3 bases: TGTGCCAGCAGCGATCATACCGGGACTAGCGGTCCCCCGACCGGGGAGCTGTTTTTT.

CDR3 DNA: TGTGCCAGCACCCCACCCCCCCGACAGGCCTCATACGAGCAGTACTTC. Protein: CASTPPPRQASYEQYF. V is TRBV6-4 and J is TRBJ2-7, with D perhaps TRBD1 (6 bases). This CDR3 is 16 amino acids long. Trimming left V 7 bases short and J 4 bases short, with 23 bases between. Germline-derived CDR1 and CDR2 are MRHNA and SNTAGT.

This rearrangement joins TRBV30 to TRBJ2-7; 8 nucleotides line up with TRBD1. The CDR3 consists of 15 residues. J was trimmed by 9 bases and V by 1 base; bases with no gene match: 14. Germline V gene sequence: CDR1 GTSNPN, CDR2 SVGIG (reference sequence). CDR3 protein: CAWSGGTGGIGSQYF. The CDR3 DNA reads TGTGCCTGGAGTGGCGGGACAGGAGGAATCGGTTCGCAGTACTTC.

The chain couples TRBV5-4 to TRBJ1-4, with 7 bases identical to TRBD1. The germline CDR1 and CDR2 sequences are SGHNT and YYREEE (reference sequence). The CDR3 loop spans 15 amino acids. With V trimmed by 1 base and J by 7 bases, 7 bases remained unmatched. CDR3 DNA sequence: TGTGCCAGCAGCTTGAGACAGGGCGGTATTGAAAAACTGTTTTTT. Translation: CASSLRQGGIEKLFF.

V gene TRBV6-1 combines with J gene TRBJ1-2; 7 nucleotides agree with TRBD1. Germline V lookup: CDR1 MNHNS, CDR2 SASEGT. The V segment lost 6 bases and the J segment 8 bases; nucleotides outside the gene matches: 15. This CDR3 spans 15 amino acids. CDR3 DNA sequence: TGTGCCAGCAGCTACGACAGGGAAGGGCCTCAGGGCTACACCTTC. Translating it yields CASSYDREGPQGYTF.